This T cell receptor (beta chain) was sequenced during a study of blood T cell repertoires in COVID-19. Study as a whole: Some COVID-19 samples were acute and others convalescent; all came from the United States, Italy and Spain. Sample material is recorded as cDNA or gDNA derived from T cells, B-cell-depleted T cells, or PBMCs.

Original methodology: The assay estimated nucleated cells by amplifying reference gene primers. Method: immunoSEQ multiplex PCR; TCRdb's copy keeps in-frame clones and lacks some. Clone size and the V and J calls come from that table; the DNA yielded D and trimming. The sample contains roughly 260,000 clones, approximately 87% of which appear only once. CDR1 and CDR2 from the germline V gene are LGHDT and YNNKEL (reference sequence). The V end lost 0 bases, the J end lost 3 bases, and 12 bases lay between the germline ends. CDR3 size: 16 residues. This rearrangement joins TRBV3-1 (or the pseudogene TRBV3-2) to TRBJ2-1; tentatively, D is TRBD2 (6 bases). The sequence came from a woman in her forties or fifties with acute or convalescent COVID-19. The sample was peripheral blood. This CDR3 is CASSQDRAGSYNEQFF. The CDR3 DNA reads as TGTGCCAGCAGCCAAGACAGGGCGGGAAGCTACAATGAGCAGTTCTTC.